This paragraph covers one T cell receptor (beta chain) sequence. TCRdb processed the RT-PCR reads anew with MiXCR; each CDR3 protein has one entry. The profile shows 390,000 or so distinct CDR3 sequences, 15% to 20% of them singletons. The germline CDR1 and CDR2 sequences are SGHTA and FQGTGA. CDR3 size: 18 residues. V lost 4 bases and J lost 0; bases outside the gene matches: 12. This specimen comes from a study of patients and donors after allogeneic stem cell transplantation. The sequenced sample was blood, either unsorted or a sorted T cell fraction (not recorded which). The clonotype originates from a human donor who was either an allogeneic HSCT recipient or a stem cell or donor lymphocyte infusion donor (not recorded which). It is not recorded whose cells these are; they may come from a transplant donor. J is TRBJ2-3 and V is TRBV7-3, with TRBD2 matching over 8 bases. CDR3 sequence: CASSSHSGTPLSTDTQYF. For the CDR3, the DNA is TGTGCCAGCAGCTCCCATAGCGGGACTCCACTTAGCACAGATACGCAGTATTTT.